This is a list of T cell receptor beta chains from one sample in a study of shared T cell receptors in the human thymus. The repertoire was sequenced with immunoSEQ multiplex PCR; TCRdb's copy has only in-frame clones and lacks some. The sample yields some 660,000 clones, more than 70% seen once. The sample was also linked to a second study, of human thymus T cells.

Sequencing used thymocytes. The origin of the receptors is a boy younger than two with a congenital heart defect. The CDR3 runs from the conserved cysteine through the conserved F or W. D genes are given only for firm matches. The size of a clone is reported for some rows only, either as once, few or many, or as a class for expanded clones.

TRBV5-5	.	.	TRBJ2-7	CASSPRDPYEQYF	TGTGCCAGCAGCCCCAGGGATCCCTACGAGCAGTACTTC
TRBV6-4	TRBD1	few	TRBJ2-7	CAGLRTGNHEQYF	TGTGCCGGGCTTCGGACAGGGAACCACGAGCAGTACTTC
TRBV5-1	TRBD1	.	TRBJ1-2	CASSRDREGGYTF	TGCGCCAGCAGCCGGGACAGGGAGGGTGGCTACACCTTC
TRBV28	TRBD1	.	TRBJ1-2	CASYDRGRDYGYTF	TGTGCCAGCTACGACAGGGGGCGCGACTATGGCTACACCTTC
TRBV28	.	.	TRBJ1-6	CASRAQGCNSPLHF	TGTGCCAGCAGAGCTCAGGGTTGTAATTCACCCCTCCACTTT
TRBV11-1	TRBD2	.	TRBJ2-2	CASSLHLAGVPRGTGELFF	TGTGCCAGCAGCTTGCACCTAGCGGGGGTCCCCCGAGGCACCGGGGAGCTGTTTTTT
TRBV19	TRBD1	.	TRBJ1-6	CASTLSGTGRNSPLHF	TGTGCCAGTACCCTCAGTGGGACAGGGAGGAATTCACCCCTCCACTTT
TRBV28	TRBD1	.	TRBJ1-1	CASSPTPTGVRFRNTEAFF	TGTGCCAGCAGTCCGACACCAACAGGGGTCAGGTTTAGGAACACTGAAGCTTTCTTT
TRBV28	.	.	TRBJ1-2	CASSTYRGTNYGYTF	TGTGCCAGCAGCACCTATAGGGGAACTAACTATGGCTACACCTTC
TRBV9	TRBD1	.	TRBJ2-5	CASIWVRDRGQETQYF	TGTGCCAGCATATGGGTTCGGGACAGGGGGCAGGAGACCCAGTACTTC
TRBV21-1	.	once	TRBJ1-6	CASSKAIASIYNSPLHF	TGTGCCAGCAGCAAAGCAATAGCCTCAATCTATAATTCACCCCTCCACTTT
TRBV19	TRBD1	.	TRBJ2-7	CASSESLTDRGRRSPTYEQYF	TGTGCCAGTAGTGAGAGCTTAACGGACAGGGGGCGTCGCTCGCCGACGTACGAGCAGTACTTC
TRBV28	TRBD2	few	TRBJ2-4	CASSRSGGENIQYF	TGTGCCAGCAGCCGCAGCGGGGGGGAAAACATTCAGTACTTC
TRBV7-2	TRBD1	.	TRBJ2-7	CASSASVGTDFYEQYF	TGTGCCAGCAGCGCCTCCGTTGGGACAGACTTCTACGAGCAGTACTTC
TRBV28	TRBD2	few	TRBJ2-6	CASSHPSSGTSGANVLTF	TGTGCCAGCAGTCATCCCTCTAGCGGGACCTCTGGGGCCAACGTCCTGACTTTC
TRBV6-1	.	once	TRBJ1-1	CASSPRTRNTEAFF	TGTGCCAGCAGTCCGCGGACAAGGAACACTGAAGCTTTCTTT
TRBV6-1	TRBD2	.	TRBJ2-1	CASSPGLEYNEQFF	TGTGCCAGCAGCCCGGGACTAGAATACAATGAGCAGTTCTTC
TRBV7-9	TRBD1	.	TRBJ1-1	CASSKIRTGIDSTEAFF	TGTGCCAGCAGCAAGATTCGGACAGGGATTGATTCAACTGAAGCTTTCTTT
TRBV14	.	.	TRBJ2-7	CASSQDPHPTQYF	TGTGCCAGCAGCCAAGATCCCCACCCAACACAGTACTTC
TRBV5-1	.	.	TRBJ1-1	CASSLEYVRGRNTEAFF	TGCGCCAGCAGCTTGGAATATGTGCGGGGGCGAAACACTGAAGCTTTCTTT
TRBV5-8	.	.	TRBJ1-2	CASSRLSIYGYTF	TGTGCCAGCAGCCGATTGAGTATTTATGGCTACACCTTC
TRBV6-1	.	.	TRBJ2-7	CASSETEGPSSYEQYF	TGTGCCAGCAGTGAGACGGAGGGTCCTAGCTCCTACGAGCAGTACTTC
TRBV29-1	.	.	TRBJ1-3	CSAAGRLSGNTIYF	TGCAGCGCCGCAGGCCGCCTCTCTGGAAACACCATATATTTT
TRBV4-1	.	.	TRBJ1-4	CASSRYRQSATNEKLFF	TGCGCCAGCAGCCGCTACCGACAGTCGGCAACTAATGAAAAACTGTTTTTT
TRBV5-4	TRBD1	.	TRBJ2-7	CASSWGQGGQYF	TGTGCCAGCAGCTGGGGACAGGGAGGGCAGTACTTC
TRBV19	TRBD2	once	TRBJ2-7	CASSSGLAGGVEQYF	TGTGCCAGTAGTAGCGGACTAGCGGGAGGAGTTGAGCAGTACTTC
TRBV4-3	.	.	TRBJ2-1	CASSHLTLKGVPYNEQFF	TGCGCCAGCAGCCATCTCACGCTTAAGGGGGTTCCCTACAATGAGCAGTTCTTC
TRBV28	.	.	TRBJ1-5	CASSLLRSDQPQHF	TGTGCCAGCAGTCTCTTGAGGAGTGATCAGCCCCAGCATTTT
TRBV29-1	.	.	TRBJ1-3	CSVRASGNTIYF	TGCAGCGTGAGGGCTTCCGGAAACACCATATATTTT
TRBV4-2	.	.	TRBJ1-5	CASSQDPGTNRLGTQHF	TGTGCCAGCAGCCAAGACCCCGGGACAAACAGGCTTGGGACCCAGCATTTT
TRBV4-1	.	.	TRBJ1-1	CASSQAGTLNTEAFF	TGCGCCAGCAGCCAAGCTGGGACACTGAACACTGAAGCTTTCTTT
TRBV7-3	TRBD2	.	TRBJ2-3	CASSLTHGGGIEDTQYF	TGTGCCAGCAGCTTAACCCACGGCGGGGGGATAGAAGATACGCAGTATTTT
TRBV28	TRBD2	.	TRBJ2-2	CASSLLAGPFRSGELFF	TGTGCCAGCAGTTTATTAGCGGGACCTTTTCGATCCGGGGAGCTGTTTTTT
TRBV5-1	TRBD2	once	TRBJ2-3	CASSLSPGLAGGRSTDTQYF	TGCGCCAGCAGCTTATCACCCGGACTAGCGGGAGGGCGGAGCACAGATACGCAGTATTTT
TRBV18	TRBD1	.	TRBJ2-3	CASSPSGQFRTDTQYF	TGTGCCAGCTCACCATCGGGACAGTTCCGCACAGATACGCAGTATTTT
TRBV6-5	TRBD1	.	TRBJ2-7	CASSQTGTGNEQYF	TGTGCCAGCAGTCAGACCGGGACAGGGAACGAGCAGTACTTC
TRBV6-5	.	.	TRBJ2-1	CASSYCGGAPYNEQFF	TGTGCCAGCAGTTATTGTGGGGGGGCGCCCTACAATGAGCAGTTCTTC
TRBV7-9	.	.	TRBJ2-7	CASSSSTAEQYF	TGTGCCAGCAGCTCGTCGACTGCCGAGCAGTACTTC
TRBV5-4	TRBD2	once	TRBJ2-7	CASSISGSSHYEQYF	TGTGCCAGCAGCATTAGCGGGAGTTCCCACTACGAGCAGTACTTC
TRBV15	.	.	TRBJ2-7	CATSPGHHYEQYF	TGTGCCACCAGCCCGGGACACCACTACGAGCAGTACTTC
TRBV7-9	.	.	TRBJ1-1	CASSLAGRTEAFF	TGTGCCAGCAGCTTAGCAGGGAGGACTGAAGCTTTCTTT
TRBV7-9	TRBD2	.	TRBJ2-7	CASSLYCRGGSNEQYF	TGTGCCAGCAGCTTATATTGTCGGGGCGGGAGCAACGAGCAGTACTTC